This T cell receptor (beta chain) was identified in a study of T cell responses to AZD1222 COVID-19 vaccine. Study outcomes and limitations: Breadth and depth of Spike-specific TCRs rose after two AZD1222 doses.

This CDR3 has 14 amino acids. Germline-derived CDR1 and CDR2 are SEHNR and FQNEAQ (reference sequence). V was clipped by 5 bases and J by 10 bases, with 20 bases between them. Generated by immunoSEQ multiplex PCR, the TCRdb table keeps only in-frame clones and is missing some. The sample has 80,000 to 95,000 clones; over 75% are singletons. On this clone itself: Its target is not known.

V and J are TRBV7-9 and TRBJ1-1, with TRBD1 as a possible D gene (5 bases). This TCR was recovered from an adult in good health. This material consisted of peripheral blood, taken on day 0 of MenACWY control vaccination. CDR3 in DNA: TGTGCCAGCAGCGCGGCAATCACCATGAGGGGAGCTTTCTTT. Its protein is CASSAAITMRGAFF.